Listed below are T cell receptor beta chains from one sample, sequenced in a study of shared clonotypes between healthy human individuals. Repertoires were generated with immunoSEQ multiplex PCR, while TCRdb's copy carries only in-frame clones and drops some. The sample gives millions of clones, about 95% of which show up once; 0.9% to 1.4% is in the top ten. The material sequenced was naive CD8+ T cells sorted from blood. The source of these receptors is a man aged 18 to 29 in good health. Both conserved end residues are part of each CDR3. The order of the fields is clone size, V gene, D gene, J gene, CDR3 DNA, CDR3 protein. The D gene is left open where the match is weak. A row's size may be missing; if present it is once, few, many or a size class.

size: once
V: TRBV6-7
D: .
J: TRBJ1-5
DNA: TGTGCCAGCAGTTACCCGGTCAGGCCCCAGCATTTT
CDR3: CASSYPVRPQHF

size: .
V: TRBV21-1
D: .
J: TRBJ2-5
DNA: TGTGCCAGCAGCAAAGCGACAGCCCGGGGCCAAGAGACCCAGTACTTC
CDR3: CASSKATARGQETQYF

size: .
V: TRBV19
D: .
J: TRBJ2-3
DNA: TGTGCCAGTAGTATACAGGGTCCAGATACGCAGTATTTT
CDR3: CASSIQGPDTQYF

size: once
V: TRBV20-1
D: .
J: TRBJ1-1
DNA: TGCAGTGCTAGAGAGGGGGTAATGGCTTTCTTT
CDR3: CSAREGVMAFF

size: .
V: TRBV7-9
D: .
J: TRBJ2-3
DNA: TGTGCCAGCACTATTTACCCCGGGGGTTCTTTT
CDR3: CASTIYPGGSF

size: .
V: TRBV4-1
D: TRBD2
J: TRBJ2-5
DNA: TGCGCCAGCAGCCAAGATGACCAGGGAGGGCCGATGGGGACCCAGTACTTC
CDR3: CASSQDDQGGPMGTQYF

size: .
V: TRBV19
D: .
J: TRBJ2-5
DNA: TGTGCCAGTAGTATCGATACAGACAGGTTTGAGACCCAGTACTTC
CDR3: CASSIDTDRFETQYF

size: .
V: TRBV12-5
D: TRBD2
J: TRBJ2-7
DNA: TGTGCTAGTGGTTTTAGCGGGGGCTACGAGCAGTACTTC
CDR3: CASGFSGGYEQYF

size: .
V: TRBV27
D: TRBD1
J: TRBJ2-5
DNA: TGTGCCAGCAGTCCCTCGACAGGGGAGGTTGCGGAGACCCAGTACTTC
CDR3: CASSPSTGEVAETQYF

size: .
V: TRBV4-2
D: .
J: TRBJ1-5
DNA: TGTGCCAGCAGCCCCGGGGAGGGGCAGCCCCAGCATTTT
CDR3: CASSPGEGQPQHF

size: .
V: TRBV27
D: TRBD1
J: TRBJ1-5
DNA: TGTGCCAGCAGTCCGTCGACAGGGGAAAGCAATCAGCCCCAGCATTTT
CDR3: CASSPSTGESNQPQHF

size: once
V: TRBV9
D: .
J: TRBJ2-3
DNA: TGTGCCAGCAGCGTTTGGGAAGTTGCAGATACGCAGTATTTT
CDR3: CASSVWEVADTQYF

size: .
V: TRBV25-1
D: TRBD2
J: TRBJ2-5
DNA: TGTGCCACCGAGCGGGGGGGAGAAGAGACCCAGTACTTC
CDR3: CATERGGEETQYF

size: few
V: TRBV4-1
D: .
J: TRBJ1-6
DNA: TGCGCCAGCAGCCAAGGAGGGGGGCCGACATCACCCCTCCACTTT
CDR3: CASSQGGGPTSPLHF

size: .
V: TRBV27
D: TRBD1
J: TRBJ1-5
DNA: TGTGCCAGCAGTCCCAGGGGGCCGGGGCAGCCCCAGCATTTT
CDR3: CASSPRGPGQPQHF

size: .
V: TRBV19
D: .
J: TRBJ1-1
DNA: TGTGCCAGTAGTATCCCGGGACCCATACTCCGGAACACTGAAGCTTTCTTT
CDR3: CASSIPGPILRNTEAFF

size: .
V: TRBV29-1
D: TRBD1
J: TRBJ2-7
DNA: TGCAGCGTCCACGGACAGGGGTTTGACGAGCAGTACTTC
CDR3: CSVHGQGFDEQYF

size: .
V: TRBV6-5
D: .
J: TRBJ2-7
DNA: TGTGCCAGCAGTCCCGTGGAGGGCCTGTACGAGCAGTACTTC
CDR3: CASSPVEGLYEQYF

size: .
V: TRBV27
D: TRBD2
J: TRBJ2-7
DNA: TGTGCCAGCAGTCGAGGAGCGGGTAGCGGGGTAAGCTACGAGCAGTACTTC
CDR3: CASSRGAGSGVSYEQYF

size: .
V: TRBV19
D: .
J: TRBJ1-2
DNA: TGTGCCAGTAGTAGATCGTTTTTTGGGGACACGAACTATGGCTACACCTTC
CDR3: CASSRSFFGDTNYGYTF

size: .
V: TRBV6-5
D: .
J: TRBJ2-1
DNA: TGTGCCAGCAGTTTAGACCGGGACTACAATGAGCAGTTCTTC
CDR3: CASSLDRDYNEQFF

size: once
V: TRBV7-9
D: .
J: TRBJ1-5
DNA: TGTGCCAGCAGCTCGGATCTGCAGGGGAGCAATCAGCCCCAGCATTTT
CDR3: CASSSDLQGSNQPQHF

size: once
V: TRBV5-1
D: TRBD1
J: TRBJ2-1
DNA: TGCGCCAGCAGCTCCTCCGGACAGGGGGGCTACAATGAGCAGTTCTTC
CDR3: CASSSSGQGGYNEQFF

size: .
V: TRBV29-1
D: .
J: TRBJ1-1
DNA: TGCAGCGTTGAATCCGGGGGTCCCTTGGGCACTGAAGCTTTCTTT
CDR3: CSVESGGPLGTEAFF

size: few
V: TRBV5-6
D: .
J: TRBJ2-2
DNA: TGTGCCAGCAGGGTAGCCGGGGGCGGCACCGGGGAGCTGTTTTTT
CDR3: CASRVAGGGTGELFF

size: .
V: TRBV29-1
D: .
J: TRBJ2-5
DNA: TGCAGCGCGACAGGGGAGGGAGAGACCCAGTACTTC
CDR3: CSATGEGETQYF

size: .
V: TRBV18
D: TRBD1
J: TRBJ2-7
DNA: TGTGCCAGCACGGACAGGGGGCTGTCCTACGAGCAGTACTTC
CDR3: CASTDRGLSYEQYF

size: .
V: TRBV1
D: .
J: TRBJ2-3
DNA: TGCACCAGCAGAGCCCCGACGCGAAGCACAGATACGCAGTATTTT
CDR3: CTSRAPTRSTDTQYF

size: .
V: TRBV23-1
D: .
J: TRBJ2-7
DNA: TGCGCCAGCAGTCAATCGCGGGAATTGGTCTCCTACGAGCAGTACTTC
CDR3: CASSQSRELVSYEQYF

size: few
V: TRBV6-5
D: .
J: TRBJ1-5
DNA: TGTGCCAGCAGTTACGGGCTAGGTCAGCCCCAGCATTTT
CDR3: CASSYGLGQPQHF

size: .
V: TRBV7-7
D: TRBD2
J: TRBJ2-7
DNA: TGTGCTAGCAGTCCGGGAGGGGCAGGGGCCTACGAGCAGTACTTC
CDR3: CASSPGGAGAYEQYF

size: .
V: TRBV7-3
D: TRBD1
J: TRBJ2-7
DNA: TGTGCCAGCAGCTTAAGGCCGGGACAGGGCTACGAGCAGTACTTC
CDR3: CASSLRPGQGYEQYF

size: .
V: TRBV7-2
D: .
J: TRBJ1-4
DNA: TGTGCCAGCAGCCGCGCTTCGGGTATTGAACGGGAAAAACTGTTTTTT
CDR3: CASSRASGIEREKLFF

size: .
V: TRBV7-2
D: .
J: TRBJ2-5
DNA: TGTGCCAGCAGCGGATTAGCGGCCCTGGTAGAGACCCAGTACTTC
CDR3: CASSGLAALVETQYF

size: .
V: TRBV9
D: .
J: TRBJ1-1
DNA: TGTGCCAGCAGCGCCTTAGGGCACGACAAGGGGAGCACTGAAGCTTTCTTT
CDR3: CASSALGHDKGSTEAFF

size: once
V: TRBV28
D: .
J: TRBJ1-4
DNA: TGTGCCAGCAGTTTATTAGAGGAAAAACTGTTTTTT
CDR3: CASSLLEEKLFF

size: .
V: TRBV7-9
D: TRBD2
J: TRBJ2-3
DNA: TGTGCCAGCAGCTTAGTTCTAGCGGACACAGATACGCAGTATTTT
CDR3: CASSLVLADTDTQYF

size: few
V: TRBV27
D: .
J: TRBJ1-2
DNA: TGTGCCAGCAGTTTATCGAAAGGTCGATCCGCCTACACCTTC
CDR3: CASSLSKGRSAYTF

size: .
V: TRBV7-6
D: TRBD2
J: TRBJ2-7
DNA: TGTGCCAGCAGCTTACTAGCGGGGGACTCCTACGAGCAGTACTTC
CDR3: CASSLLAGDSYEQYF

size: .
V: TRBV5-6
D: .
J: TRBJ1-3
DNA: TGTGCCAGCATCCGAAGGATCTCTGGAAACACCATATATTTT
CDR3: CASIRRISGNTIYF

size: .
V: TRBV29-1
D: .
J: TRBJ1-2
DNA: TGCAGCGTTGAACGCGGATACTATGGCTACACCTTC
CDR3: CSVERGYYGYTF

size: .
V: TRBV4-1
D: TRBD2
J: TRBJ2-7
DNA: TGCGCCAGCAGCCAAGGGGAGGGGCTGAACTACGAGCAGTACTTC
CDR3: CASSQGEGLNYEQYF

size: .
V: TRBV28
D: .
J: TRBJ1-3
DNA: TGTGCCAGCAGTTTATGGGCAGGCTCTGGAAACACCATATATTTT
CDR3: CASSLWAGSGNTIYF

size: .
V: TRBV4-1
D: .
J: TRBJ2-7
DNA: TGCGCCAGCAGCCTACAGGGCGACGAGCAGTACTTC
CDR3: CASSLQGDEQYF

size: .
V: TRBV5-6
D: .
J: TRBJ2-5
DNA: TGTGCCAGCAGCTTCTTTTATGCTTCGGCGGGGAGAGAGACCCAGTACTTC
CDR3: CASSFFYASAGRETQYF

size: .
V: TRBV27
D: .
J: TRBJ2-1
DNA: TGTGCCAGCAGTTTGCTGGGGGATGAGCAGTTCTTC
CDR3: CASSLLGDEQFF

size: .
V: TRBV2
D: .
J: TRBJ2-7
DNA: TGTGCCAGCAGTGAAGAGAGTTCCTACGAGCAGTACTTC
CDR3: CASSEESSYEQYF

size: .
V: TRBV6-1
D: .
J: TRBJ2-7
DNA: TGTGCCAGTTCCGGCTCCCGATCTTACACATACGAGCAGTACTTC
CDR3: CASSGSRSYTYEQYF

size: .
V: TRBV9
D: .
J: TRBJ2-2
DNA: TGTGCCAGCAGCGTAGTGCAGGGACCCGGGGAGCTGTTTTTT
CDR3: CASSVVQGPGELFF

size: .
V: TRBV30
D: .
J: TRBJ1-2
DNA: TGTGCCTGGATGATCCCGTACGCCGGACGCGGCGGCTACACCTTC
CDR3: CAWMIPYAGRGGYTF

size: once
V: TRBV6-5
D: TRBD2
J: TRBJ2-1
DNA: TGTGCCAGCAGTTGGGGACTAGCGGGGTACAATGAGCAGTTCTTC
CDR3: CASSWGLAGYNEQFF

size: .
V: TRBV10-1
D: .
J: TRBJ2-7
DNA: TGCGCCAGCAGTGATACCCAACCAGGTCCCCCCTACGAGCAGTACTTC
CDR3: CASSDTQPGPPYEQYF

size: .
V: TRBV4-1
D: .
J: TRBJ1-1
DNA: TGCGCCAGCAGCCAAGGTGCGGGGGGCACTGAAGCTTTCTTT
CDR3: CASSQGAGGTEAFF

size: .
V: TRBV25-1
D: TRBD1
J: TRBJ2-7
DNA: TGTGCCAGCAGTGAAAGACAGGGCCCCCGCGAGCAGTACTTC
CDR3: CASSERQGPREQYF